This T cell receptor (beta chain) comes out of a study of blood T cell repertoires in COVID-19. Study-level background: Researchers got acute and convalescent COVID-19 samples from the United States, Italy and Spain.

How the authors handled the data: Estimated nucleated cell counts came from reference gene primer amplification. Produced via immunoSEQ multiplex PCR; TCRdb's table is partial and in-frame only. V, J and clone size are taken as reported in that table, and D and trimming were inferred from the DNA itself. The data hold under 150,000 clones, with 70% to 90% observed a single time. Trimming took 5 bases from V and 7 from J, leaving 23 bases between them. CDR1 is MDHEN and CDR2 is SYDVKM in the germline V gene. This CDR3 has 16 amino acids. Each participant's cohort was designated according to participant-reported clinical history.

This clonotype was obtained from a woman aged 25-40 years with acute COVID-19. Material: PBMCs or T cells enriched from blood (not recorded which). V usage is TRBV28 and J usage is TRBJ1-2; D remains unclear. In DNA, the CDR3 is TGTGCCAGCAGTAATACCATTCAGAAGGTGGAGGGTGGCTACACCTTC. Residues: CASSNTIQKVEGGYTF.